Following are 7 T cell receptor beta chains from one sample sequenced in a study of T cells after yellow fever vaccination (dated 2019 in TCRdb). The treatment or condition label, as the study defines it: live attenuated yellow fever vaccine strain. Library prep was done by 5' RACE. For sequencing, an Illumina NovaSeq 6000 was employed. TCRdb redid the processing of the public reads, applying fastp at Q25 and MiXCR, and retained in-frame beta chains. Records with the same CDR3 protein are collapsed into one entry carrying the most frequent genes and DNA. Within this sample are some 240,000 distinct CDR3 sequences, with about 5% of them counted one time only. The biggest ten clones account for approximately 3.5% of the sample. The material was CD4+ T cells sorted from PBMCs, obtained on the day of the yellow fever booster vaccination. The receptors stem from a young man who received the YFV17D yellow fever vaccine.

In this sample, this clonotype turned up a few times. The chain combines TRBV11-1 with TRBJ2-4, with a weak D call TRBD1 (6 bases). Trimming took off 3 bases at V and 7 bases at J, with 19 bases between the two ends. The CDR3 contains 16 residues. Germline CDR1 is SGHAT and CDR2 is FQDESV (reference sequence). CDR3: CASSFDRTIQGNIQYF. DNA for the CDR3: TGTGCCAGCAGCTTCGACAGGACAATTCAGGGGAACATTCAGTACTTC.

The J gene is TRBJ2-3, the V gene TRBV20-1; 7 bases fit TRBD2. V lost 1 base to trimming and J lost 2 bases; unmatched junction nucleotides: 6. This CDR3 spans 15 amino acids. Germline-derived CDR1 and CDR2 are DFQATT and SNEGSKA (reference sequence). CDR3: CSARAAGDLTDTQYF. The CDR3 nucleotides are TGCAGTGCTAGAGCCGCGGGGGATCTCACAGATACGCAGTATTTT.

In this sample, this clonotype turned up a few times. The DNA of the CDR3 is TGTGCCAGTAGTTCCTCGGGACTAGCGGAACCGGATACGCAGTATTTT. Translation: CASSSSGLAEPDTQYF. The V and J genes are TRBV19 and TRBJ2-3; 11 bases match TRBD2. Germline V gene data show CDR1 as LNHDA and CDR2 as SQIVND (reference sequence). CDR3 size: 16 residues. J lost 6 bases, V lost 5 bases, and 10 bases had no gene match.

There are many counts of this clonotype. The gene calls are TRBV24-1 and TRBJ2-1, with D unresolved. Trimming cost V 4 bases and J 9 bases, with 18 bases left between them. Germline values: CDR1 KGHDR, CDR2 SFDVKD. The CDR3 is 15 amino acids. DNA of the CDR3: TGTGCCACCAGTGACCGGTGGGTCCTAGGTGGTGAGCAGTTCTTC. This encodes CATSDRWVLGGEQFF.

This clonotype appeared a single time. The junction does not match germline at one end; this may be a read error. For the CDR3, the DNA is TGTGCCAGTGTCCGTGGGGGGAGCAGCAATGAGAAGTTCTTC. It encodes CASVRGGSSNEKFF. V and J are TRBV19 and TRBJ2-1; the D gene is possibly TRBD2 (6 bases). In germline, CDR1 is LNHDA, CDR2 SQIVND (reference sequence). This CDR3 has 14 residues.

This clonotype was seen a handful of times. The chain recombines TRBV25-1 with TRBJ2-3, with unresolved D. The CDR3 is 13 residues long. Looked up from germline, CDR1 is MGHDK and CDR2 is SYGVNS. V lost 7 bases, J lost 5 bases, and 13 bases lay in between. The CDR3 sequence is CASIGSWRDTQYF. In DNA form, the CDR3 reads TGTGCCAGCATTGGATCTTGGCGAGATACGCAGTATTTT.

This clonotype was seen many times. This rearrangement joins TRBV6-5 to TRBJ1-1; D perhaps matches TRBD1 (5 bases). Germline V gene sequence: CDR1 MNHEY, CDR2 SVGAGI. This CDR3 comprises 21 residues. Trimming removed 3 bases from V and 2 bases from J, with 31 bases in between. The CDR3, as DNA: TGTGCCAGCAGTTATTCCCATCTCCGTCGGGGCCTTTCGATCTTAAACACTGAAGCTTTCTTT. This sequence encodes CASSYSHLRRGLSILNTEAFF.